A selection of T cell receptor beta chains follows, all from one sample in a study of T cell responses to AZD1222 COVID-19 vaccine. TCRdb keeps only in-frame clones here, not all; method: immunoSEQ multiplex PCR. The data contain about 98,000 clones, approximately 86% of them singletons. Specimen: peripheral blood, collected on day 0 of AZD1222 vaccination. The receptors were sampled from an adult in good health. CDR3s include the opening cysteine and the closing phenylalanine or tryptophan. The order of the fields is J gene, D gene, V gene, clone size, CDR3 DNA, CDR3 protein. A D gene is named only where the DNA matches it firmly. The size of a clone is reported for some rows only, either as once, few or many, or as a class for expanded clones.

TRBJ2-3 - TRBV7-2 - TGTGCCAGCAGCTTTTGGCAGGGCGATACGCAGTATTTT CASSFWQGDTQYF
TRBJ2-5 - TRBV27 - TGTGCCAGCAGTGGACAAATCCAAGAGACCCAGTACTTC CASSGQIQETQYF
TRBJ2-7 - TRBV18 - TGTGCCAGCTCCCGTTACTTGGGTGAATACGAGCAGTACTTC CASSRYLGEYEQYF
TRBJ2-1 TRBD1 TRBV12-3/TRBV12-4 - TGTGCCGCCTCAGGGGGCTCCTACAATGAGCAGTTCTTC CAASGGSYNEQFF
TRBJ2-7 - TRBV28 - TGTGCCAGCAGCCCGACGAGGGAGGCCCACGAGCAGTACTTC CASSPTREAHEQYF
TRBJ1-1 TRBD1 TRBV7-6 - TGTGCCAGCAGCTTAGAGCGGACAGGGGGCACTGAAGCTTTCTTT CASSLERTGGTEAFF
TRBJ1-5 - TRBV28 - TGTGCCTACGGCAGGGGCAATCAGCCCCAGCATTTT CAYGRGNQPQHF
TRBJ1-6 - TRBV21-1 - TGTGCCAGCAGCAAAGAGCCCCAGGGGACAGTAAGTCGAAGTTCACCCCTCCACTTT CASSKEPQGTVSRSSPLHF
TRBJ1-2 - TRBV4-3 once TGCGCCAGCAGCCAAGAGGCCAGCTACTATGGCTACACCTTC CASSQEASYYGYTF
TRBJ2-1 - TRBV29-1 few TGCAGCGTTGAGGACTCTAACTCCTACAATGAGCAGTTCTTC CSVEDSNSYNEQFF
TRBJ1-2 - TRBV6-2/TRBV6-3 - TGTGCCAGCAGTTACCGGGACCCCTTTAAGACTAACTATGGCTACACCTTC CASSYRDPFKTNYGYTF
TRBJ2-5 - TRBV5-6 many TGTGCCAGCAGCCCCTGGAGGGGAGAGACCCAGTACTTC CASSPWRGETQYF
TRBJ1-6 - TRBV9 once TGTGCCAGACGGGATCTAAAAAATTCACCCCTCCACTTT CARRDLKNSPLHF
TRBJ2-3 - TRBV27 medium-sized TGTGCCAGCAGTCCTGGAGGGGTCACAGATACGCAGTATTTT CASSPGGVTDTQYF
TRBJ1-2 - TRBV4-3 few TGCGCCAGCAGCCAAGGGTACGGGACCGCGGGGGAGGGCTACACCTTC CASSQGYGTAGEGYTF
TRBJ1-2 TRBD1 TRBV29-1 - TGCAGCGTTGATGACAGGGCCCGAACCTATGGCTACACCTTC CSVDDRARTYGYTF
TRBJ1-4 TRBD1 TRBV9 once TGTGCCAGCAGCCCCAATCCTCAGGGGGCGGGCGAAAAACTGTTTTTT CASSPNPQGAGEKLFF
TRBJ1-1 - TRBV6-1 - TGTGCCAGCAGTGAAAACGGGATTACAGGGAACACTGAAGCTTTCTTT CASSENGITGNTEAFF
TRBJ1-3 TRBD1 TRBV5-4 - TGTGCCAGCAGCTCCCACCAGGGGGCAAACACCATATATTTT CASSSHQGANTIYF
TRBJ2-2 TRBD2 TRBV6-2/TRBV6-3 - TGTGCCAGCAGTTACGTGCGGCCGGGACTAGCGGGAAACACCGGGGAGCTGTTTTTT CASSYVRPGLAGNTGELFF
TRBJ2-7 - TRBV27 - TGTGCCAGCAGTTTGAAGGTTCGGTCCGAGCAGTACTTC CASSLKVRSEQYF
TRBJ2-7 TRBD1 TRBV19 - TGTGCCAGTAGGCGACAGGGCTCGAGCTCCTACGAGCAGTACTTC CASRRQGSSSYEQYF
TRBJ1-6 - TRBV7-9 - TGTGCCAGCAGCCCCCGCGGGCAGGACAATTCACCCCTCCACTTT CASSPRGQDNSPLHF
TRBJ1-2 - TRBV12-3/TRBV12-4 - TGTGCTACTAACTATGGCTACACCTTC CATNYGYTF
TRBJ1-3 TRBD1 TRBV11-2 - TGTGCCAGCAGCTGGGACAGGGGCTCTGGAAACACCATATATTTT CASSWDRGSGNTIYF
TRBJ2-7 - TRBV10-2 - TGCGCCAGCAGTGCTCAAGCCGAGCAGTACTTC CASSAQAEQYF
TRBJ2-7 TRBD1 TRBV18 - TGTGCCAGCTCACCCCGGACAGGGGCCTACGAGCAGTACTTC CASSPRTGAYEQYF
TRBJ1-1 - TRBV7-9 once TGTGCCAGCAGCTCCCCCGGGACACTGAACACTGAAGCTTTCTTT CASSSPGTLNTEAFF
TRBJ2-4 TRBD2 TRBV9 - TGTGCCAGCAGCGGGACTAGCGGGGCCCCAGCCATTCAGTACTTC CASSGTSGAPAIQYF
TRBJ1-2 - TRBV28 - TGTGCCAGCAGTTTATTAGGGAATGGCTACACCTTC CASSLLGNGYTF
TRBJ1-3 - TRBV6-2/TRBV6-3 large TGTGCCAGCAGTTCCTCGGAGTACTCTGGAAACACCATATATTTT CASSSSEYSGNTIYF
TRBJ1-2 - TRBV28 - TGTGCCAGCAGTCCGCCCGGGGCGGTATATGGCTACACCTTC CASSPPGAVYGYTF
TRBJ2-7 - TRBV4-3 - TGCGCCAGCAGCCAAGATCTGGCCTCCGCCTACGAGCAGTACTTC CASSQDLASAYEQYF
TRBJ1-4 - TRBV24-1 - TGTGCCACCCTCAGGACTAATAATGAAAAACTGTTTTTT CATLRTNNEKLFF
TRBJ2-3 - TRBV10-3 - TGTGCCATCAGTGATCCCTCGAGCACAGATACGCAGTATTTT CAISDPSSTDTQYF
TRBJ2-7 TRBD1 TRBV18 once TGTGCCAGCTCACCTCCGGGGACAGGGGGATTCTACGAGCAGTACTTC CASSPPGTGGFYEQYF
TRBJ1-1 - TRBV7-8 - TGTGCCAGCAGCCCCCGGGAGGGCGCTGAAGCTTTCTTT CASSPREGAEAFF
TRBJ1-3 TRBD1 TRBV10-1 - TGCGCCAGCAGGGGGGGGGACAGGAGAAACACCATATATTTT CASRGGDRRNTIYF
TRBJ1-1 - TRBV28 - TGTGCCAGCAGTTTGGGGGCGGGAGCTTTCTTT CASSLGAGAFF
TRBJ2-3 TRBD2 TRBV7-9 - TGTGCCAGCAGCGGACTAGCGGGATACACAGATACGCAGTATTTT CASSGLAGYTDTQYF